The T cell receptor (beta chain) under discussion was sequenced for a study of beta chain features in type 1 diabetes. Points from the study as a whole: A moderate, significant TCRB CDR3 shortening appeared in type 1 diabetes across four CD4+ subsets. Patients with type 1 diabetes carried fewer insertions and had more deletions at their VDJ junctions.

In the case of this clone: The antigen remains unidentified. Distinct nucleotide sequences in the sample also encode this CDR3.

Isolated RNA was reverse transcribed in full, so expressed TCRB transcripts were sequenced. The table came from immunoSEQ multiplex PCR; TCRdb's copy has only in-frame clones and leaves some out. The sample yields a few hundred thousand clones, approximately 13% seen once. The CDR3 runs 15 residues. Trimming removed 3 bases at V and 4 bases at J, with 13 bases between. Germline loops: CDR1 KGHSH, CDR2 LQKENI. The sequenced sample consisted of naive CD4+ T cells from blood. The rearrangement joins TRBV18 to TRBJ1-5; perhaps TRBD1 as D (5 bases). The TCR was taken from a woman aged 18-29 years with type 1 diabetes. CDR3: CASSPPGTDNQPQHF. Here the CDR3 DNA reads TGTGCCAGCTCACCCCCGGGGACTGATAATCAGCCCCAGCATTTT.